The next 6 T cell receptor beta chains were all read from a single sample in a study of blood T cell repertoires in COVID-19. Method: immunoSEQ multiplex PCR; TCRdb's copy keeps in-frame clones and lacks some. The sample has about 250,000 clones, around nine tenths seen once. The material sequenced was peripheral blood. The receptors derive from a middle-aged woman who had recovered from COVID-19.

This clone was detected a few times. This chain links TRBV7-6 with TRBJ1-5; TRBD1 aligns across 10 bases. Germline V gene sequence: CDR1 SGHVS, CDR2 FNYEAQ. V dropped 1 base and J dropped 4; count of bases not matched to a gene: 4. The CDR3 is 16 residues long. The CDR3 region has the DNA TGTGCCAGCAGCTTAGAGACAGGGGGCGCGAATCAGCCCCAGCATTTT. This translates into CASSLETGGANQPQHF.

The V and J genes are TRBV5-4 and TRBJ2-7; 7 bases line up with TRBD2. The CDR3 spans 16 residues. Germline loops: CDR1 SGHNT, CDR2 YYREEE (reference sequence). V lost 4 bases, J lost 3 bases, and 13 bases stayed unmatched. Here the CDR3 DNA reads TGTGCCAGCAGCCCGCCCGGGGGAGCTAGCGGCTACGAGCAGTACTTC. The encoded protein is CASSPPGGASGYEQYF.

The chain carries TRBV11-1 and TRBJ1-3; no reliable D call. V shed 3 bases and J shed 0 bases, with 6 bases lying between them. This CDR3 has 14 amino acids. Germline V gene lookup returns CDR1 SGHAT and CDR2 FQDESV (reference sequence). The CDR3 is CASSLEPSGNTIYF. Written as DNA, the CDR3 is TGTGCCAGCAGCTTGGAGCCCTCTGGAAACACCATATATTTT.

The chain joins TRBV12-3 or TRBV12-4 to TRBJ1-5; no clear D. Trimming took 2 bases from V and 5 from J, leaving 7 bases between them. This CDR3 spans 13 amino acids. This CDR3 reads CASSLHRDQPQHF. The CDR3 nucleotides read TGTGCCAGCAGTTTACATCGCGATCAGCCCCAGCATTTT.

V is TRBV15 and J is TRBJ2-2; 7 nucleotides match TRBD2. V trimming: 1 base; J trimming: 5 bases; junction bases outside the gene matches: 7. The CDR3 is 16 residues long. Germline V gene sequence: CDR1 LNHNV, CDR2 YYDKDF (reference sequence). CDR3 protein: CATSRATVSGTGELFF. In DNA form, the CDR3 reads TGTGCCACCAGCAGAGCCACGGTTAGCGGGACCGGGGAGCTGTTTTTT.

The rearrangement uses TRBV6-5 and TRBJ2-7, with TRBD2 matching over 9 bases. The V gene end was trimmed by 2 bases and the J gene end by 1 base; junction bases not matched to a gene: 6. Looked up from germline, CDR1 is MNHEY and CDR2 is SVGAGI. The CDR3 length is 16 residues. CDR3 in DNA: TGTGCCAGCAGTTACAAGCGGACTAGCGCTTCCTACGAGCAGTACTTC. It is translated as CASSYKRTSASYEQYF.